A selection of T cell receptor beta chains follows, all from one sample in a study of shared clonotypes between healthy human individuals. The method was immunoSEQ multiplex PCR; TCRdb's version includes in-frame clones alone and lacks a portion of them. Among some 900,000 clones, roughly 72% were seen once, and the ten largest hold over 1.3%. Source material: memory CD4+ T cells sorted from blood. The source of these receptors is a man in his late teens or twenties in good health. Each CDR3 is given with its conserved first and last residue. The D gene is left open where the match is weak. Clone size is stated in some rows and not others, as once, few, many or a class when expanded.

J gene,V gene,D gene,clone size,CDR3 DNA,CDR3 protein
TRBJ2-1,TRBV4-3,NA,NA,TGCGCCAGCAGCCAAGGCCATGGGGTCATTCAAGACGAGCAGTTCTTC,CASSQGHGVIQDEQFF
TRBJ2-3,TRBV7-7,NA,few,TGTGCTAGCAGCCCGACCGCGGGGACCGGTACGCAGTATTTT,CASSPTAGTGTQYF
TRBJ2-3,TRBV7-3,NA,once,TGTGCCAGCAGCTTAATGGATACGCAGTATTTT,CASSLMDTQYF
TRBJ2-3,TRBV5-1,TRBD1,NA,TGCGCCAGCAGCTTTACCCCGGGACAGGGGGCCGTAGATACGCAGTATTTT,CASSFTPGQGAVDTQYF
TRBJ1-1,TRBV30,TRBD1,NA,TGTGCCTGCCAGGACAGGGACACTGAAGCTTTCTTT,CACQDRDTEAFF
TRBJ1-1,TRBV12-5,TRBD1,once,TGTGCTAGTGGTTTGGCGGGACAGCACACTGAAGCTTTCTTT,CASGLAGQHTEAFF
TRBJ1-3,TRBV6-6,NA,NA,TGTGCCACCATCAAGGGGGGAAACACCATATATTTT,CATIKGGNTIYF
TRBJ1-1,TRBV7-8,NA,NA,TGTGCCAGCAGCTTATTCGGGGACACTGAAGCTTTCTTT,CASSLFGDTEAFF
TRBJ2-7,TRBV11-2,NA,NA,TGTGCCAGCAGCTTCCTGTGGGGGGAAGGCGAGCAGTACTTC,CASSFLWGEGEQYF
TRBJ1-6,TRBV6-6,TRBD1,NA,TGTGCCAGCACTAGGGACAGGGAGGTTTCACCCCTCCACTTT,CASTRDREVSPLHF
TRBJ1-1,TRBV5-1,NA,many,TGCGCCAGCACGGCCTCCGGGACGTCGAACACTGAAGCTTTCTTT,CASTASGTSNTEAFF
TRBJ2-7,TRBV6-1,NA,once,TGTGCCATCAAGGGGGTCTCCTACGAGCAGTACTTC,CAIKGVSYEQYF
TRBJ1-5,TRBV28,TRBD1,NA,TGTGCCAGCAGTTTAATCCGGGACAGTAGCAATCAGCCCCAGCATTTT,CASSLIRDSSNQPQHF
TRBJ1-1,TRBV9,NA,NA,TGTGCCAGCACCCCCATCGGGGTTTTCATGAACACTGAAGCTTTCTTT,CASTPIGVFMNTEAFF
TRBJ1-2,TRBV6-5,NA,NA,TGTGCCAGCAGTTCGCTCCCTGGCTATGGCTACACCTTC,CASSSLPGYGYTF
TRBJ1-6,TRBV7-8,TRBD1,NA,TGTGCCAGCAGCACGGGACAGGGTTATCCACCCCTCCACTTT,CASSTGQGYPPLHF
TRBJ2-3,TRBV6-5,NA,NA,TGTGCCAGCACCCTAAAAGATACGCAGTATTTT,CASTLKDTQYF
TRBJ2-3,TRBV14,NA,once,TGTGCCAGCAGCCCCCGACCGGGGAAGGGATCAGATACGCAGTATTTT,CASSPRPGKGSDTQYF
TRBJ2-7,TRBV6-1,TRBD1,NA,TGTGCCAGCAGTGAAGGGTTTGTGGGGACAGGTAGAATCGAGCAGTACTTC,CASSEGFVGTGRIEQYF
TRBJ1-2,TRBV5-6,NA,NA,TGTGCCAGCAGCTGGGCGGGGGTGTTCTCAAGTGGCTACACCTTC,CASSWAGVFSSGYTF
TRBJ2-4,TRBV29-1,NA,NA,TGCAGCGTTGCTGCGACGGAAAAAAACATTCAGTACTTC,CSVAATEKNIQYF
TRBJ1-4,TRBV18,TRBD1,NA,TGTGCCAGCTCACCAACGAGACAGGGGGCTAATGAAAAACTGTTTTTT,CASSPTRQGANEKLFF
TRBJ2-7,TRBV19,NA,NA,TGTGCCAGTAGTCCAGTGGTGGGTTCGCTATACGAGCAGTACTTC,CASSPVVGSLYEQYF
TRBJ1-5,TRBV19,TRBD1,NA,TGTGCCAGTAGTATAGGTCCCGGGACAGGGAAACAGCCCCAGCATTTT,CASSIGPGTGKQPQHF
TRBJ2-5,TRBV19,TRBD1,NA,TGTGCCAGTAGTGCAGGGGGAGAGACCCAGTACTTC,CASSAGGETQYF
TRBJ2-1,TRBV5-1,NA,NA,TGCGCCAGCAGCGACGACCAACTCGCCTACAATGAGCAGTTCTTC,CASSDDQLAYNEQFF
TRBJ2-5,TRBV11-2,TRBD1,NA,TGTGCCAGCAGGCAGACAGGGGGGCAAGAGACCCAGTACTTC,CASRQTGGQETQYF
TRBJ1-5,TRBV28,NA,NA,TGTGCCAGCCATCCCGCGGACGGATATCAGCCCCAGCATTTT,CASHPADGYQPQHF
TRBJ1-5,TRBV6-1,NA,few,TGTGCCAGCAGTGAAACGCAGGGCTATAGCAATCAGCCCCAGCATTTT,CASSETQGYSNQPQHF
TRBJ1-1,TRBV11-2,TRBD1,few,TGTGCCAGCAGCCTCAGTACAGGGGCCACTGAAGCTTTCTTT,CASSLSTGATEAFF
TRBJ2-7,TRBV7-4,NA,NA,TGTGCCAGCAGCTTCCAAGGGGCTAGCTCCCGCTACGAGCAGTACTTC,CASSFQGASSRYEQYF
TRBJ1-1,TRBV28,NA,NA,TGTGCCAGCAGGGCCCTTAGTGGGGGGAACACTGAAGCTTTCTTT,CASRALSGGNTEAFF
TRBJ1-6,TRBV6-1,NA,NA,TGTGCCAGCGGGTCACCCCTCCACTTT,CASGSPLHF
TRBJ2-7,TRBV5-1,TRBD1,NA,TGCGCCAGCAGCTTGGACGGGACAGGGGCCTACGAGCAGTACTTC,CASSLDGTGAYEQYF
TRBJ1-1,TRBV11-2,TRBD1,NA,TGTGCCAGCACCCTAGGGGGCAACACTGAAGCTTTCTTT,CASTLGGNTEAFF
TRBJ1-5,TRBV10-2,NA,NA,TGCGCCACTAGGGAAAATAGCAATCAGCCCCAGCATTTT,CATRENSNQPQHF
TRBJ2-3,TRBV7-6,NA,NA,TGTGCCAGCAGCCCGATGTCCTCTAGCACAGATACGCAGTATTTT,CASSPMSSSTDTQYF
TRBJ1-2,TRBV6-5,NA,NA,TGTGCCAGCAGTTACTCAGGACTGCTTTCCTATGGCTACACCTTC,CASSYSGLLSYGYTF
TRBJ1-4,TRBV11-2,TRBD1,NA,TGTGCCAGCAGCTTAGAAGGACAGGGGCCTAATGAAAAACTGTTTTTT,CASSLEGQGPNEKLFF
TRBJ2-3,TRBV11-2,NA,NA,TGTGCCAGCAGCTCCCTTCCCAGGAACCCAAGCACAGATACGCAGTATTTT,CASSSLPRNPSTDTQYF
TRBJ2-7,TRBV4-1,NA,NA,TGCGCCAGCAGCCAGGGGGTAGGAACCTACGAGCAGTACTTC,CASSQGVGTYEQYF
TRBJ2-1,TRBV30,NA,NA,TGTGCCTGGAGTCAAGGGGGGGGTGAGCAGTTCTTC,CAWSQGGGEQFF
TRBJ2-3,TRBV30,NA,few,TGTGCCTGGAGTTTTCTGAGCACAGATACGCAGTATTTT,CAWSFLSTDTQYF
TRBJ1-6,TRBV20-1,NA,NA,TGCAGTGCGCGAGAGAATTCACCCCTCCACTTT,CSARENSPLHF
TRBJ1-1,TRBV5-4,NA,few,TGTGCCAGGAGGGGGAACACTGAAGCTTTCTTT,CARRGNTEAFF